The source of this T cell receptor beta chain is a study of T cells in localized non-small cell lung cancer. Germline CDR1 is SNHLY and CDR2 is FYNNEI. CDR3 size: 13 residues. The trim removed 5 bases at V and 10 bases at J, leaving 8 bases unmatched. The protocol was immunoSEQ multiplex PCR, while the TCRdb copy is restricted to in-frame clones and leaves out a portion. The repertoire holds around 1,900 clones, with roughly 28% as singletons. The specimen was normal lung tissue next to the tumor, collected before any cancer treatment. This chain uses TRBV2 with TRBJ2-1; the match to TRBD2 covers 7 bases. The sequence came from a woman aged 35 to 70 with stage II lung adenocarcinoma. CDR3 sequence reads: CASSPLAPGEQFF. In DNA form, the CDR3 reads TGTGCCAGCAGTCCACTAGCGCCCGGGGAGCAGTTCTTC.